The clone carrying this T cell receptor beta chain has more than one count but fewer than ten. These data come from a study of beta chain features in type 1 diabetes. Expressed TCRB transcripts were sequenced after all isolated RNA was converted to cDNA. Data came from immunoSEQ multiplex PCR; TCRdb stores just in-frame clones and leaves some out. The table records 810,000 or so clones, 15% to 20% of them present only once. CDR3 length: 15 residues. V lost 5 bases to trimming and J lost 10 bases, with 22 bases between them. Germline V gives CDR1 SGHNT, CDR2 YENEEA. A single heparinised blood sample, averaging approximately 0.12 L, was obtained per donor.

Source material: naive CD4+ T cells from blood. This receptor was taken from a woman between 18 and 30 years old in good health. The chain couples TRBV11-3 to TRBJ2-3; tentative D call: TRBD2 (5 bases). The CDR3 sequence: CASSLTSVDYTAQYF. CDR3 nucleotides: TGTGCCAGCAGCCTCACCAGCGTTGACTACACCGCGCAGTATTTT.